The rows below give T cell receptor beta chains drawn from one sample of a study of blood T cells in healthy people across ages. TCRdb recomputed calls from the 5' RACE reads with MiXCR, one row per CDR3 protein. The sample has 760,000 or so distinct CDR3 sequences, roughly 25% seen once. The same specimen was also included in a second study, on T cells of mothers and their children.

The sample consisted of blood. These receptors originate from a boy between 10 and 17 years old in good health. CDR3s include the opening cysteine and the closing phenylalanine or tryptophan. A D gene is named only where the DNA matches it firmly. Clone sizes are given selectively: once, few, many, or a class where the clone is expanded.

clone_size	d_call	v_call	j_call	cdr3_aa	cdr3_nt
few	TRBD1	TRBV5-8	TRBJ2-2	CASSTGQGGNTGELFF	TGTGCCAGCAGCACAGGACAGGGCGGGAACACCGGGGAGCTGTTTTTT
-	TRBD1	TRBV2	TRBJ1-1	CASSRTGGGLEAFF	TGTGCCAGCAGCCGGACAGGGGGGGGCTTAGAAGCTTTCTTT
few	-	TRBV21-1	TRBJ2-7	CASSKVWSAGRSYEQYF	TGTGCCAGCAGCAAAGTTTGGTCGGCAGGGAGATCCTACGAGCAGTACTTC
-	-	TRBV2	TRBJ1-2	CASGRTVANYGYTF	TGTGCCAGCGGTAGGACTGTTGCTAACTATGGCTACACCTTC
-	-	TRBV9	TRBJ2-3	CASSVVPDRTQYF	TGTGCCAGCAGCGTAGTCCCAGACCGTACGCAGTATTTT
few	TRBD1	TRBV12-5	TRBJ2-7	CASGSGTGIYEQYF	TGTGCTAGTGGTTCCGGGACAGGGATCTACGAGCAGTACTTC
few	-	TRBV29-1	TRBJ2-7	CSVEDRGGGGEQYF	TGCAGCGTTGAAGATCGTGGAGGAGGGGGGGAGCAGTACTTC
few	-	TRBV27	TRBJ2-1	CASSSNEGWEQHF	TGTGCCAGCAGTTCCAACGAAGGGTGGGAGCAGCACTTC
many	-	TRBV6-2/TRBV6-3	TRBJ1-2	CASSYLWGYGYTF	TGTGCCAGCAGTTACCTCTGGGGCTATGGCTACACCTTC
few	-	TRBV12-3/TRBV12-4	TRBJ2-3	CASSFGLGAVADTQYF	TGTGCCAGCAGTTTCGGGTTAGGGGCCGTCGCAGATACGCAGTATTTT
few	-	TRBV20-1	TRBJ2-3	CSAGPGLDTQYF	TGCAGTGCTGGCCCGGGCCTAGATACGCAGTATTTT
-	-	TRBV18	TRBJ1-1	CASSPPWGDTEAFF	TGTGCCAGCTCACCACCGTGGGGGGACACTGAAGCTTTCTTT
-	-	TRBV20-1	TRBJ2-3	CSARPRVWADTQYF	TGCAGTGCTAGACCGAGAGTCTGGGCAGATACGCAGTATTTT
-	-	TRBV6-1	TRBJ2-5	CASRVNGQETQYF	TGTGCCAGCAGGGTGAACGGACAAGAGACCCAGTACTTC
few	-	TRBV6-6	TRBJ2-1	CASSSPLGGQFF	TGTGCCAGCAGTTCCCCCTTGGGGGGCCAGTTCTTC
few	-	TRBV29-1	TRBJ2-5	CSVEGGWRETQYF	TGCAGCGTTGAAGGCGGCTGGCGGGAGACCCAGTACTTC
many	-	TRBV3-1	TRBJ1-5	CASSQAGSNQPQHF	TGTGCCAGCAGCCAAGCAGGGAGCAATCAGCCCCAGCATTTT
few	-	TRBV28	TRBJ2-7	CASSPGWTASYEQYF	TGTGCCAGCAGTCCAGGGTGGACCGCATCCTACGAGCAGTACTTC